This T cell receptor beta chain was retrieved from a study of T cell responses to AZD1222 COVID-19 vaccine. Study outcomes and limitations: Spike-wide vaccine-associated CD4 TCRs dominated at 160-218 and 743-854. The donor group comprised mostly white British people and more females; the analysis possibly underestimated clonal diversity.

The CDR3 has 17 residues. CDR1 is LNHDA, CDR2 SQIVND, per germline (reference sequence). Trimming cost V 6 bases and J 2 bases, with 17 bases left between them. Points on this clone: Its antigen is unidentified.

Produced via immunoSEQ multiplex PCR; TCRdb's table is partial and in-frame only. The data hold about 88,000 clones, with about 93% observed a single time. The chain joins TRBV19 to TRBJ2-6; no clear D gene. The sequencing here drew on peripheral blood, taken on day 0 of MenACWY control vaccination. The TCR comes from an adult in good health. CDR3 sequence (DNA): TGTGCCAGTAGGGTTCGGGCTCAAGCTACTGGGGCCAACGTCCTGACTTTC. Its protein is CASRVRAQATGANVLTF.